These 19 T cell receptor beta chains originate from one sample sequenced in a study of radiation and T cells in renal cell carcinoma. Some clones are missing from TCRdb's copy, which holds only in-frame ones; the method was immunoSEQ multiplex PCR. The table shows 40,000 to 60,000 clones, with roughly 84% occurring only once. Time point reported: baseline pretreatment blood. Treatment defined: 15 Gy SBRT to primary tumor, nephrectomy 4 weeks later. Here the sequenced sample was blood, taken from a patient whose treatment included radiotherapy and nephrectomy. These receptors were taken from a woman in her 70s with renal cell carcinoma.

This chain joins TRBV18 and TRBJ2-1; D may correspond to TRBD1 or TRBD2 (7 bases each). Between the trimmed V and J ends, which lost 5 bases and 5 bases, there was a span of 10 bases. Germline lookup yields CDR1 KGHSH and CDR2 LQKENI. The CDR3 contains 13 residues. The CDR3 spells CASSSGTDNEQFF. CDR3 DNA: TGTGCCAGCTCAAGCGGGACAGACAATGAGCAGTTCTTC.

The rearrangement uses TRBV5-1 and TRBJ2-3, with D possibly matching TRBD1 (5 bases). The CDR3 contains 14 residues. V lost 4 bases and J lost 2, with 11 bases in between. From germline, CDR1 is SGHRS and CDR2 YFSETQ. In DNA form, the CDR3 reads TGCGCCAGCAGCCAAGGGGCCTTCACAGATACGCAGTATTTT. Amino acids: CASSQGAFTDTQYF.

The CDR3 DNA follows: TGCGCCAGCAGCCCCGGGGGGCGGGGAATTGAGGAGCAGTACTTC. It is translated as CASSPGGRGIEEQYF. The chain links TRBV4-3 to TRBJ2-7; D is possibly TRBD2 (7 bases). This CDR3 is 15 amino acids long. Deletions cut 4 bases from V and 7 bases from J, with 20 bases between. CDR1 and CDR2 from the germline V gene are LGHNA and YSLEER.

The gene calls are TRBV18 and TRBJ1-3; tentatively, D is TRBD1 (5 bases). V lost 3 bases and J lost 0, with 9 bases in between. The CDR3 consists of 15 residues. Per germline, CDR1 KGHSH and CDR2 LQKENI. As DNA, the CDR3 is TGTGCCAGCTCACCGGGGACTAGCTCTGGAAACACCATATATTTT. Amino acids: CASSPGTSSGNTIYF. The full variable domain, in which reference TRBV18 and TRBJ1-3 provide the parts outside the CDR3, is NAGVMQNPRHLVRRRGQEARLRCSPMKGHSHVYWYRQLPEEGLKFMVYLQKENIIDESGMPKERFSAEFPKEGPSILRIQQVVRGDSAAYFCASSPGTSSGNTIYFGEGSWLTVV.

V and J are TRBV5-5 and TRBJ2-1, with 8 bases identical to TRBD1. V was clipped by 3 bases and J by 7 bases; unmatched bases: 6. The CDR3 consists of 14 residues. Germline loops: CDR1 SGHKS, CDR2 YYEKEE (reference sequence). In nucleotides, the CDR3 is TGTGCCAGCAGCTGGGACAGGTCCGTAAATGAGCAGTTCTTC. It is translated as CASSWDRSVNEQFF. Supplemented by reference TRBV5-5 and TRBJ2-1, the full variable domain reads DAGVTQSPTHLIKTRGQQVTLRCSPISGHKSVSWYQQVLGQGPQFIFQYYEKEERGRGNFPDRFSARQFPNYSSELNVNALLLGDSALYLCASSWDRSVNEQFFGPGTRLTVL.

The chain couples TRBV19 to TRBJ1-1; weak D call: TRBD1 (5 bases). The CDR3 has 12 amino acids. The V end was cut by 3 bases, the J end by 4 bases, with 6 bases between. Germline V CDR1 and CDR2: LNHDA, SQIVND (reference sequence). CDR3 sequence: CASSIGATEAFF. The DNA of the CDR3 is TGTGCCAGTAGTATTGGGGCCACTGAAGCTTTCTTT.

This chain joins TRBV2 and TRBJ2-2; 12 bases fit TRBD2. The trim removed 6 bases at V and 7 bases at J, leaving 6 bases unmatched. The CDR3 consists of 15 residues. The germline CDR1 and CDR2 sequences are SNHLY and FYNNEI. The CDR3 protein is CASRRLAGARGELFF. The CDR3 coding sequence is TGTGCCAGCAGGAGACTAGCGGGGGCCCGCGGGGAGCTGTTTTTT.

This rearrangement joins TRBV6-5 to TRBJ2-2; D is uncertain. The CDR3 covers 14 residues. The germline CDR1 and CDR2 sequences are MNHEY and SVGAGI. V lost 2 bases and J 5 bases, leaving 9 bases between the germline ends. The CDR3 nucleotides are TGTGCCAGCAGTTACATGTCTGGTACCGGGGAGCTGTTTTTT. Amino acids: CASSYMSGTGELFF.

This clone was seen only once. The CDR3, as DNA: TGTGCCAGCGCCCGGGGCGGGGGTGTCTCCTACAATGAGCAGTTCTTC. This encodes CASARGGGVSYNEQFF. The chain recombines TRBV2 with TRBJ2-1; 7 bases match TRBD2. In germline, CDR1 is SNHLY, CDR2 FYNNEI. The CDR3 runs to 16 residues. Losses at the gene ends were 8 bases for V and 0 bases for J; bases not matched to a gene: 10.

V and J are TRBV2 and TRBJ2-5; D might be TRBD1 or TRBD2, each matching 5 bases. Germline V gives CDR1 SNHLY, CDR2 FYNNEI. CDR3 length: 13 amino acids. V lost 3 bases, J lost 4 bases, and 9 bases lay in between. Here the CDR3 DNA reads TGTGCCAGCAGTGAGATGGGGACAGAGACCCAGTACTTC. Its protein product is CASSEMGTETQYF.

As concerns this clone: This CDR3 is also generated by other DNA sequences in the sample. The rearrangement uses TRBV19 and TRBJ2-5; D is unclear. CDR1 LNHDA and CDR2 SQIVND come from the germline V gene (reference sequence). The ends were cut back, 1 base at V and 1 base at J, with 1 base in the middle. CDR3 length equals 12 residues. CDR3 DNA: TGTGCCAGTAGTATAGCCCAAGAGACCCAGTACTTC. Residues: CASSIAQETQYF.

The CDR3 loop reads CASSTGGLTEAFF. In nucleotides, the CDR3 is TGTGCCAGCAGCACGGGTGGGCTTACTGAAGCTTTCTTT. This rearrangement joins TRBV13 to TRBJ1-1, with unresolved D. This CDR3 has 13 residues. V dropped 5 bases and J dropped 5 bases, with 12 bases sitting between them. CDR1 and CDR2 (germline): PRHDT, FYEKMQ (reference sequence).

The CDR3 sequence is CASGRGGNEQFF. The CDR3 nucleotides are TGTGCCAGCGGAAGAGGGGGGAATGAGCAGTTCTTC. The chain employs TRBV14 and TRBJ2-1, with D perhaps being TRBD1 or TRBD2 (6 bases each). The CDR3 runs to 12 residues. Deletions cut 8 bases from V and 7 bases from J, with 12 bases between. Germline CDR1 is SGHDN and CDR2 is FVKESK. Using reference TRBV14 and TRBJ2-1 for the parts outside the CDR3, the full variable domain is EAGVTQFPSHSVIEKGQTVTLRCDPISGHDNLYWYRRVMGKEIKFLLHFVKESKQDESGMPNNRFLAERTGGTYSTLKVQPAELEDSGVYFCASGRGGNEQFFGPGTRLTVL.

The rearrangement joins TRBV14 to TRBJ2-7; 7 bases fit TRBD1. CDR1 and CDR2 (germline): SGHDN, FVKESK. The CDR3 runs to 13 residues. Unmatched junction bases numbered 5, after V lost 3 bases and J lost 6 bases. Written as DNA, the CDR3 is TGTGCCAGCAGCCAGAACGCAGGGGGCGAGCAGTACTTC. It codes for CASSQNAGGEQYF.

CDR3 sequence (DNA): TGTGCCAGCAGCGGACAGGGAGACGGGGCTGAAGCTTTCTTT. This gives the protein CASSGQGDGAEAFF. The chain recombines TRBV11-2 with TRBJ1-1; TRBD1 aligns across 8 bases. The ends lost 5 bases at V and 6 bases at J; junction bases unmatched: 8. CDR1 and CDR2 (germline): SGHAT, FQNNGV. CDR3 length: 14 residues.

V is TRBV25-1 and J is TRBJ2-2, with 7 bases aligning to TRBD1. V lost 2 bases and J lost 7; bases outside the gene matches: 10. This CDR3 region has 16 residues. In germline, CDR1 is MGHDK, CDR2 SYGVNS. CDR3 in DNA: TGTGCCAGCAGTGAAAAGGGCAGGGGGTTTAGCGGGGAGCTGTTTTTT. As protein: CASSEKGRGFSGELFF.

The chain combines TRBV7-3 with TRBJ2-5; 8 bases match TRBD2. Germline-derived CDR1 and CDR2 are SGHTA and FQGTGA. This CDR3 has 15 amino acids. V was clipped by 2 bases and J by 4 bases; unmatched bases: 6. The CDR3 DNA sequence: TGTGCCAGCAGCTTAGCGGGAGGAGGGAGAGAGACCCAGTACTTC. The encoded protein is CASSLAGGGRETQYF.

The rearrangement uses TRBV19 and TRBJ2-7; D unresolved. Germline V lookup: CDR1 LNHDA, CDR2 SQIVND (reference sequence). V lost 1 base, J lost 3 bases, and 7 bases lay in between. The CDR3 covers 13 residues. CDR3 sequence (DNA): TGTGCCAGTAGTATAGCAACGAACTACGAGCAGTACTTC. The encoded protein is CASSIATNYEQYF.

This clone was seen a handful of times. The gene calls are TRBV7-9 and TRBJ2-7; 9 bases line up with TRBD1. CDR1 and CDR2 from the germline V gene are SEHNR and FQNEAQ (reference sequence). With V trimmed by 2 bases and J by 4 bases, 15 bases remained unmatched. CDR3 length: 18 amino acids. Here the CDR3 DNA reads TGTGCCAGCAGCTTACCCCGCGTTGGACAGGGGTCTTGGTACGAGCAGTACTTC. This gives the protein CASSLPRVGQGSWYEQYF.